This T cell receptor beta chain is from a study of T-cell memory formation after mild COVID-19 (dated by TCRdb to 2020 to 2023). Regarding the study in general: TCR sequence clusters from the two donors were found to be largely donor specific. Longitudinal TCRalpha and TCRbeta repertoire sequencing tracked T-cell clones expanding and contracting after mild COVID-19 in two donors. Two young, previously healthy adult volunteers, one female and one male, were included in the cohort. The research as a whole found: The second-wave clones that peaked on day 37 were not confirmed to be SARS-CoV-2 specific. Balanced CD4/CD8 phenotypes were observed for clones contracting from day 15 to 85, whereas a bias towards CD4+ was observed for a second wave of clones expanding from day 15 to 37. The study included only a couple of mild cases, and larger cohorts that include severe cases with pre-infection samples were judged to be necessary. Some responding clones were detected in pre-infection memory, which suggested that pre-existing cross-reactive memory T cells had joined the SARS-CoV-2 response. Contracting CD4+ clones turned up mainly in the CM and EM memory subsets, whereas EMRA was where CD8+ clones were enriched.

Of note for this clonotype: This clone's antigen is unknown. Base qualities are not at hand, and no much larger clone is one base apart.

This sample was sequenced with an Illumina NovaSeq 6000. cDNA libraries for TCRalpha and TCRbeta were prepared by 5'RACE using constant-segment primers, with sample barcodes and unique molecular identifiers added. Trizol reagent was used to extract RNA from every sample. The libraries were amplified in two PCR steps, and the second step added a second sample barcode and Illumina TruSeq adapters. Sequencing of the libraries was done on an Illumina NovaSeq, producing 2 x 150 bp paired-end reads. In the authors' own workflow: With migec v1.2.7, reads were demultiplexed and then collapsed into UMI-guided consensus sequences. With mixcr v2.1.11, UMI consensuses were aligned to TRA and TRB V and J templates and assembled into clonotypes. Clonotypes were classified as expanded or contracted when called significant by both edgeR and NoisET, with noise models trained on biological replicates. edgeR calls used a false discovery rate-adjusted p below 0.01 and a log2 fold-change threshold of 1. As an exploratory analysis of dynamics, max-normalized trajectories of the 1000 most abundant clonotypes were examined by PCA with hierarchical clustering. Each responding clone was given a CD4 or CD8 phenotype based on the CD4+ and CD8+ repertoires, which had been sequenced separately. TCRdb handled the public reads itself, with Q25 trimming in fastp and clone calling in MiXCR, and kept productive beta chains. Under each unique CDR3 protein, matching rows form one entry showing the most common genes and DNA. The authors' filters were not applied to this entry. This sample holds about 410,000 distinct CDR3 sequences; more than 15% were observed only once. The ten largest clones capture around a fifth of the sample.

PBMCs were isolated by Ficoll-Paque density gradient centrifugation. From its cysteine to its phenylalanine, the CDR3 spans 14 amino acids. Only the CDR3 part of the read is kept: 42 bases, read in frame from the first base. The rearrangement joined TRBV21-1 to TRBJ1-5. TRBV21-1 represents a pseudogene. The sample comprised PBMCs or a T cell subset sorted from them (not recorded which). The receptor was isolated from a man aged 18 to 35 who had mild COVID-19 (a few samples of this study predate the infection). The sample titles of this study are shuffled in the database, so cell type and time point are left out; the donor was told from shared clones. In nucleotide form, the sequence is TGTGCCAGCAGCCCACCTGGGGACAATCAGCCCCAGCATTTT. Its product reads: CASSPPGDNQPQHF.